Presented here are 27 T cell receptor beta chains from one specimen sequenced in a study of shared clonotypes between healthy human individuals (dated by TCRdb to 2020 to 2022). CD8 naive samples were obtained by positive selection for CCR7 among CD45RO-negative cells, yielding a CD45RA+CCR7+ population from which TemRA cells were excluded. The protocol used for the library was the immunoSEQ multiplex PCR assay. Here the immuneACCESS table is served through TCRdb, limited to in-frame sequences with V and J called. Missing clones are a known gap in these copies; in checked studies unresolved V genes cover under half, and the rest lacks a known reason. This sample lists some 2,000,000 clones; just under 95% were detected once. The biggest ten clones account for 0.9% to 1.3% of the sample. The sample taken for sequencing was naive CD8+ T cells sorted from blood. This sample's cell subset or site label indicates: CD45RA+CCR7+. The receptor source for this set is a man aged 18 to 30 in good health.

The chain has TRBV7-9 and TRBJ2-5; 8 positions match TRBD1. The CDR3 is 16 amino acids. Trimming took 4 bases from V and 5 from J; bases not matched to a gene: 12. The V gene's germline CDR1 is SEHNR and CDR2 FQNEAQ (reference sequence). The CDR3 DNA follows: TGTGCCAGCAGCTACAAGACAGGGGCCCAATGGGAGACCCAGTACTTC. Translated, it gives CASSYKTGAQWETQYF.

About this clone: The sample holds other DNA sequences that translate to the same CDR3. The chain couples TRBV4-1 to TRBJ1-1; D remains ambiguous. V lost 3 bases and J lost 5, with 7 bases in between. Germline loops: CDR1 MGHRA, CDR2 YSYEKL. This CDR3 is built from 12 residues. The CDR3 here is CASSQGRTEAFF. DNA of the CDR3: TGCGCCAGCAGCCAGGGGAGGACTGAAGCTTTCTTT.

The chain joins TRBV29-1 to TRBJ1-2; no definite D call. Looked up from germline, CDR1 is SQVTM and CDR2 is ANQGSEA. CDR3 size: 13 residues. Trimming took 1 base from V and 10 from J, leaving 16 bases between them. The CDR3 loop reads CSVEVIHLWDYTF. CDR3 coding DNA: TGCAGCGTTGAAGTAATACATCTATGGGACTACACCTTC.

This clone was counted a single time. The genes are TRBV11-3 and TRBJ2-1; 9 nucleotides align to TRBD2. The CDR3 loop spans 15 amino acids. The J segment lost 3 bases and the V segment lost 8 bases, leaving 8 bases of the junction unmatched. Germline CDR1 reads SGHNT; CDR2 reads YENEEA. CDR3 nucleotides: TGTGCCAGCTCCCCCTCTAGCGGGGACTACAATGAGCAGTTCTTC. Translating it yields CASSPSSGDYNEQFF.

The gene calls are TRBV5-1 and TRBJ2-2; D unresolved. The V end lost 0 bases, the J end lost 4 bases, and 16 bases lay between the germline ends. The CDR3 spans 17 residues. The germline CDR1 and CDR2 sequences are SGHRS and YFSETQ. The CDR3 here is CASSLDSLRRLTGELFF. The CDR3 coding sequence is TGCGCCAGCAGCTTGGACTCGTTGCGGCGGCTCACCGGGGAGCTGTTTTTT.

CDR3 bases: TGTGCCAGCAGTCCAGGACAGGGGAAGTCCTACGAGCAGTACTTC. Its protein product is CASSPGQGKSYEQYF. The chain couples TRBV27 to TRBJ2-7; 9 nucleotides line up with TRBD1. This CDR3 has 15 residues. The trim removed 5 bases at V and 1 base at J, leaving 6 bases unmatched. Germline V lookup: CDR1 MNHEY, CDR2 SMNVEV (reference sequence).

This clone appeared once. As DNA, the CDR3 is TGTGCCAGCAGCCTCCAGGGTCAGGGGGAGCTGTTTTTT. Translated: CASSLQGQGELFF. The V call is TRBV6-6, the J call TRBJ2-2; D may be TRBD1 (5 bases). The germline V gene has CDR1 MNHNY and CDR2 SVGAGI (reference sequence). The CDR3 has 13 residues. V gave up 6 bases and J gave up 8 bases, with 13 bases separating them.

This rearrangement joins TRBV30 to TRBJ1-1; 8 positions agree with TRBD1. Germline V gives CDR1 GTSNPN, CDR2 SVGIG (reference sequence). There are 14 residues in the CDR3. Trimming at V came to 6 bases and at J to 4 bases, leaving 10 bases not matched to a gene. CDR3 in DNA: TGTGCCTGCGGACAGGGTAAATTGGTCACTGAAGCTTTCTTT. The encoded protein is CACGQGKLVTEAFF.

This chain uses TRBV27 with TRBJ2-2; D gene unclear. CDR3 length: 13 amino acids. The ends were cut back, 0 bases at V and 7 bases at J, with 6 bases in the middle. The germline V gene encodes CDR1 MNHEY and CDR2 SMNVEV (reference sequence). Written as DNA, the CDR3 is TGTGCCAGCAGTTTATCGGATGGCGGGGAGCTGTTTTTT. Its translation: CASSLSDGGELFF.

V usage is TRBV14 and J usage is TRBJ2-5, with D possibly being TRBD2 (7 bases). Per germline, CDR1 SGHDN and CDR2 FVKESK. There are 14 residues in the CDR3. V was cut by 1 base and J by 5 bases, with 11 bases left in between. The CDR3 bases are TGTGCCAGCAGCCAAGTCGGGGGGCGGGAGACCCAGTACTTC. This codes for CASSQVGGRETQYF.

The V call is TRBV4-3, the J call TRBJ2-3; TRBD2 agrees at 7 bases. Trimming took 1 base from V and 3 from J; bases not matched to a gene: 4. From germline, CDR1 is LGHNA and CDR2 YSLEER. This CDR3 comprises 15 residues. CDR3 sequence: CASSQVTSATDTQYF. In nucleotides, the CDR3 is TGCGCCAGCAGCCAAGTTACTAGCGCGACAGATACGCAGTATTTT.

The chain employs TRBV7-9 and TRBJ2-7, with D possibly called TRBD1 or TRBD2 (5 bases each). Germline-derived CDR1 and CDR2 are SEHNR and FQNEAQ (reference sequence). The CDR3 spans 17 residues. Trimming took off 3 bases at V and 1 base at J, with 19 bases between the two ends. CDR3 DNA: TGTGCCAGCAGCTTTGTCCGAGGTGGGGGTCCATCCTACGAGCAGTACTTC. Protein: CASSFVRGGGPSYEQYF.

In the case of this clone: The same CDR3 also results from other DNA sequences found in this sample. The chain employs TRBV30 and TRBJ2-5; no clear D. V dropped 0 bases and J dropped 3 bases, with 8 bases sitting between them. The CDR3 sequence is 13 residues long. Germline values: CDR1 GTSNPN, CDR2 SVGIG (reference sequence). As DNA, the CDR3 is TGTGCCTGGAGTGTAAACTGGGAAGAGACCCAGTACTTC. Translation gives CAWSVNWEETQYF.

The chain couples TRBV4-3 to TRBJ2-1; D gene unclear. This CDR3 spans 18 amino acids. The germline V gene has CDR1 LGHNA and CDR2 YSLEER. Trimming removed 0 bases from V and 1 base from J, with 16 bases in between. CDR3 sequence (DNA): TGCGCCAGCAGCCAAGATGGTCCTCCCGTGGTGTCCTACAATGAGCAGTTCTTC. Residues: CASSQDGPPVVSYNEQFF.

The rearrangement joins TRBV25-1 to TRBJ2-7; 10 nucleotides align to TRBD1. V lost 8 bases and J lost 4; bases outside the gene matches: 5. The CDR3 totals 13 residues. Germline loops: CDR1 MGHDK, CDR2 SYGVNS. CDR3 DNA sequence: TGTGCCAGCGACGGGGACAGGGGATACGAGCAGTACTTC. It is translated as CASDGDRGYEQYF.

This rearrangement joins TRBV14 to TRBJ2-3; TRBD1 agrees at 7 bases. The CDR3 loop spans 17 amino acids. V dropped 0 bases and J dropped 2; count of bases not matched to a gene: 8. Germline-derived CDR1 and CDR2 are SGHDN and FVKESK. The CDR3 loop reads CASSQDRGTDFTDTQYF. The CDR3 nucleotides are TGTGCCAGCAGCCAAGATAGAGGGACAGATTTCACAGATACGCAGTATTTT.

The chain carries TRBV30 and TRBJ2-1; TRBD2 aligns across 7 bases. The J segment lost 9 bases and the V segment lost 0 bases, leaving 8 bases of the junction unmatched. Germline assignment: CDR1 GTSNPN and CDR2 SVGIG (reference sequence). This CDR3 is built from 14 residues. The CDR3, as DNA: TGTGCCTGGAGTGTGGGAGCGGGGTTGGGTGAGCAGTTCTTC. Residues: CAWSVGAGLGEQFF.

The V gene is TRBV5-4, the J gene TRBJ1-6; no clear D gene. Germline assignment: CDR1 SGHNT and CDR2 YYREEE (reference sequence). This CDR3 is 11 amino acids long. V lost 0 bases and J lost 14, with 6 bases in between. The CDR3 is CASSLGDTLHF. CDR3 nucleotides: TGTGCCAGCAGCTTGGGTGACACCCTCCACTTT.

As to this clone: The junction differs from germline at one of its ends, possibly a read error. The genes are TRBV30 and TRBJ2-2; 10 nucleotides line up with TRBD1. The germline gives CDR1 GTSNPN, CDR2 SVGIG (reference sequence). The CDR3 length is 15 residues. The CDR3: CAWSGGQGNAGELFF. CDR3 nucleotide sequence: TGTGCCTGGAGCGGGGGACAGGGGAACGCCGGGGAGCTGTTTTTT.

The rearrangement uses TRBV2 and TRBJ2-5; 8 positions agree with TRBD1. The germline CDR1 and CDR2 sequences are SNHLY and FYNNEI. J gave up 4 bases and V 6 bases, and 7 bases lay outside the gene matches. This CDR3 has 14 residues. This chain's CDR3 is CASRADRGSETQYF. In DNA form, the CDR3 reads TGTGCCAGCAGGGCAGACAGGGGCTCAGAGACCCAGTACTTC.

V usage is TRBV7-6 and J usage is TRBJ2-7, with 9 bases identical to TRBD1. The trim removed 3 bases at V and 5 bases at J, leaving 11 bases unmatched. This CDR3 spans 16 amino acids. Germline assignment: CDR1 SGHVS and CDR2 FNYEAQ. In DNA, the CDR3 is TGTGCCAGCAGCTTGACCTCCGGGACAGGGATTCACGAGCAGTACTTC. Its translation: CASSLTSGTGIHEQYF.

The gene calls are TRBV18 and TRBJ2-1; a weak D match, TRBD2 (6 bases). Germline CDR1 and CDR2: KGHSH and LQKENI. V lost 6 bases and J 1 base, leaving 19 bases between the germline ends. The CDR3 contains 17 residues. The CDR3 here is CASSPSPLGGSYNEQFF. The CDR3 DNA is TGTGCCAGCTCTCCCTCCCCGTTGGGAGGTTCCTACAATGAGCAGTTCTTC.

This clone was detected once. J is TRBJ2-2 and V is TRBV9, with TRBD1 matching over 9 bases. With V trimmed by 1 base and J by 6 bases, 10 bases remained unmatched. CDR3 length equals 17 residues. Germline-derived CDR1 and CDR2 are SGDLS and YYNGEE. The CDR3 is CASSVRGDRDPSGELFF. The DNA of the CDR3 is TGTGCCAGCAGCGTAAGGGGGGACAGGGACCCATCCGGGGAGCTGTTTTTT.

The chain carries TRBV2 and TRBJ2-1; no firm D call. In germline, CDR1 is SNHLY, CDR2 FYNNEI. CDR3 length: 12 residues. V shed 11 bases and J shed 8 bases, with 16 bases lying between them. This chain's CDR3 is CAPRGRTDEQFF. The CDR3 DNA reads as TGTGCCCCCCGAGGACGTACGGATGAGCAGTTCTTC.

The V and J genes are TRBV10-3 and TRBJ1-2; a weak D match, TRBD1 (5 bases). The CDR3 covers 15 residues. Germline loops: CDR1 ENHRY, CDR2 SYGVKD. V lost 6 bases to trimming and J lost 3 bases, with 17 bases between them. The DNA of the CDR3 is TGTGCCATCAGGGACGATTTTAGGGGCGACTATGGCTACACCTTC. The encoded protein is CAIRDDFRGDYGYTF.

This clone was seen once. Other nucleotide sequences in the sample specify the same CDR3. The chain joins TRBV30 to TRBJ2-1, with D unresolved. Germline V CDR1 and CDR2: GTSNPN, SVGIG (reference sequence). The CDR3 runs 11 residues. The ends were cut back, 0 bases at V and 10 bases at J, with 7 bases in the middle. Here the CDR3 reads CAWSVAGEQFF. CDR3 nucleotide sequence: TGTGCCTGGAGTGTAGCCGGGGAGCAGTTCTTC. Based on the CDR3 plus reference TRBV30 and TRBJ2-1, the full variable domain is SQTIHQWPATLVQPVGSPLSLECTVEGTSNPNLYWYRQAAGRGLQLLFYSVGIGQISSEVPQNLSASRPQDRQFILSSKKLLLSDSGFYLCAWSVAGEQFFGPGTRLTVL.

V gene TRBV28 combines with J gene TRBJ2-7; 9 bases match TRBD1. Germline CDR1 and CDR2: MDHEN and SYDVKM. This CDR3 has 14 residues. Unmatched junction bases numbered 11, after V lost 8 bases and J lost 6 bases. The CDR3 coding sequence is TGTGCCAGCGGGTTCGACAGGGGGGGTCTCGAGCAGTACTTC. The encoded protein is CASGFDRGGLEQYF.